This T cell receptor (beta chain) originates from a study of blood T cell repertoires in COVID-19. The CDR3 is 12 residues long. The germline V and J ends were trimmed by 5 bases and 3 bases, with 7 bases remaining between them. In germline, CDR1 is MNHNY, CDR2 SVGAGI (reference sequence). Only in-frame clones appear in the TCRdb table, and some are missing; sequencing was by immunoSEQ multiplex PCR. The sample includes some 150,000 clones, 87% of them seen just once. The TCR sequence derives from a woman aged 45-59 years with active or convalescent COVID-19. The chain is built from TRBV6-6 and TRBJ1-1; D gene ambiguous. Sequenced: peripheral blood. CDR3 sequence: CASSPRDTEAFF. In nucleotides, the CDR3 is TGTGCCAGCAGTCCGAGGGACACTGAAGCTTTCTTT.